These T cell receptor beta chains were read from a single sample in a study of shared clonotypes between healthy human individuals. Using immunoSEQ multiplex PCR, the repertoire was profiled, and TCRdb retains in-frame clones only, with some absent. The table includes over a million clones, roughly 96% detected once. The specimen sequenced was naive CD4+ T cells sorted from blood. The receptors originated from a man in his thirties or forties in good health. CDR3s include the opening cysteine and the closing phenylalanine or tryptophan. D genes are given only for firm matches. A clone size is listed for some rows: how often the clone was seen (once, few, many), or a class if it is expanded.

v_call	clone_size	j_call	d_call	cdr3_aa	cdr3_nt
TRBV18	NA	TRBJ1-1	NA	CASSPLGQGMSNTEAFF	TGTGCCAGCTCACCACTCGGGCAAGGGATGTCGAACACTGAAGCTTTCTTT
TRBV4-3	NA	TRBJ1-1	NA	CASSSPRGEAFF	TGCGCCAGCAGCTCCCCAAGAGGTGAAGCTTTCTTT
TRBV16	once	TRBJ1-2	NA	CASSPDRNGYTF	TGTGCCAGCAGCCCGGACAGAAATGGCTACACCTTC
TRBV7-8	once	TRBJ2-5	TRBD2	CASHQPGLAGGMETQYF	TGTGCCAGCCACCAGCCGGGACTAGCGGGAGGGATGGAGACCCAGTACTTC
TRBV19	NA	TRBJ2-3	TRBD2	CASSLGLAGTDTQYF	TGTGCCAGTAGTTTGGGACTAGCTGGAACAGATACGCAGTATTTT
TRBV27	NA	TRBJ2-1	TRBD2	CASSLFRTSGRGEQFF	TGTGCCAGCAGTTTGTTTAGGACTAGCGGGAGAGGGGAGCAGTTCTTC
TRBV11-3	once	TRBJ2-3	NA	CASSFGGTTDTQYF	TGTGCCAGCAGCTTTGGGGGAACCACAGATACGCAGTATTTT
TRBV5-8	NA	TRBJ1-4	TRBD1	CASSPGTGLREKLFF	TGTGCCAGCAGCCCCGGGACAGGCTTAAGGGAAAAACTGTTTTTT
TRBV19	NA	TRBJ1-1	TRBD1	CASSIGPGGNTEAFF	TGTGCCAGTAGTATCGGTCCAGGGGGAAACACTGAAGCTTTCTTT
TRBV27	once	TRBJ1-5	NA	CASSFIPLPYSNQPQHF	TGTGCCAGCAGTTTTATCCCACTTCCCTATAGCAATCAGCCCCAGCATTTT
TRBV2	NA	TRBJ1-1	NA	CASSGQVNTEAFF	TGTGCCAGCAGTGGACAGGTCAACACTGAAGCTTTCTTT
TRBV7-8	NA	TRBJ2-7	NA	CASSSRDRPLGYEQYF	TGTGCCAGCAGCTCGCGGGACAGACCCTTGGGGTACGAGCAGTACTTC
TRBV7-2	NA	TRBJ2-5	TRBD2	CASSLTGLAGEWETQYF	TGTGCCAGCAGCTTGACGGGACTAGCGGGAGAATGGGAGACCCAGTACTTC
TRBV5-6	NA	TRBJ1-1	NA	CASSLVEAPNTEAFF	TGTGCCAGCAGCCTGGTTGAAGCTCCGAACACTGAAGCTTTCTTT
TRBV10-3	NA	TRBJ1-2	NA	CAISEKVPWGYTF	TGTGCCATCAGTGAAAAAGTACCGTGGGGCTACACCTTC
TRBV7-6	NA	TRBJ2-1	TRBD2	CASSLAGTSEHNEQFF	TGTGCCAGCAGCTTAGCGGGAACTAGCGAGCACAATGAGCAGTTCTTC
TRBV6-5	NA	TRBJ2-7	NA	CASKRVGQYYEQYF	TGTGCCAGCAAGCGTGTGGGGCAATACTACGAGCAGTACTTC
TRBV7-9	NA	TRBJ2-1	TRBD1	CASSTYRGINNEQFF	TGTGCCAGCAGCACCTACAGGGGGATAAACAATGAGCAGTTCTTC
TRBV5-1	NA	TRBJ2-7	NA	CASSLEGADEQYF	TGCGCCAGCAGCTTAGAAGGGGCCGACGAGCAGTACTTC
TRBV7-9	NA	TRBJ2-7	TRBD2	CASSPSGTIYEQYF	TGTGCCAGCAGCCCAAGCGGGACCATCTACGAGCAGTACTTC
TRBV28	NA	TRBJ2-2	TRBD1	CASSRQGAPGELFF	TGTGCCAGCAGTCGACAGGGGGCGCCCGGGGAGCTGTTTTTT
TRBV5-1	NA	TRBJ1-1	NA	CASSPLGGAYTEAFF	TGCGCCAGCAGCCCACTTGGGGGGGCCTACACTGAAGCTTTCTTT
TRBV19	once	TRBJ1-5	TRBD1	CASSLGTGWKDQPQHF	TGTGCCAGTAGTCTCGGGACAGGGTGGAAAGATCAGCCCCAGCATTTT
TRBV19	NA	TRBJ2-3	TRBD2	CASSIAGGGITDTQYF	TGTGCCAGTAGTATAGCAGGCGGGGGAATCACAGATACGCAGTATTTT
TRBV19	NA	TRBJ2-7	NA	CASSIDANPYEQYF	TGTGCCAGTAGTATTGACGCAAATCCCTACGAGCAGTACTTC
TRBV4-1	NA	TRBJ2-3	NA	CASSQDLSRRTDTQYF	TGCGCCAGCAGCCAAGATCTTTCCCGGCGCACAGATACGCAGTATTTT
TRBV27	NA	TRBJ1-5	NA	CASRATGNGNQPQHF	TGTGCCAGCAGGGCTACAGGGAACGGCAATCAGCCCCAGCATTTT
TRBV5-5	NA	TRBJ1-2	NA	CASDPGNYGYTF	TGTGCCAGCGACCCGGGGAACTATGGCTACACCTTC
TRBV6-5	NA	TRBJ1-2	NA	CASSQQGSSGGYTF	TGTGCCAGCAGTCAACAGGGCTCCTCAGGTGGCTACACCTTC
TRBV5-4	NA	TRBJ2-2	NA	CASSLAHNTGELFF	TGTGCCAGCAGCTTGGCTCATAACACCGGGGAGCTGTTTTTT
TRBV27	NA	TRBJ2-7	NA	CASSLVGSSYEQYF	TGTGCCAGCAGTTTAGTAGGGTCATCCTACGAGCAGTACTTC
TRBV13	NA	TRBJ2-3	NA	CASSLKVHATDTQYF	TGTGCCAGCAGCTTAAAAGTTCATGCCACAGATACGCAGTATTTT
TRBV5-6	NA	TRBJ1-5	NA	CASSTGQNSNQPQHF	TGTGCCAGCAGTACCGGACAGAATAGCAATCAGCCCCAGCATTTT
TRBV25-1	NA	TRBJ2-5	NA	CAPWASQETQYF	TGTGCCCCCTGGGCCAGCCAAGAGACCCAGTACTTC
TRBV11-1	once	TRBJ1-2	NA	CASRAALYGYTF	TGTGCCAGCAGGGCGGCCCTGTATGGCTACACCTTC
TRBV9	NA	TRBJ1-4	TRBD1	CASSVASGTANEKLFF	TGTGCCAGCAGCGTAGCCTCCGGGACAGCTAATGAAAAACTGTTTTTT
TRBV28	NA	TRBJ1-2	NA	CASSLSPSGPNYGYTF	TGTGCCAGCAGTTTAAGCCCGAGCGGGCCGAACTATGGCTACACCTTC
TRBV28	NA	TRBJ1-5	NA	CASSSPGPGGNQPQHF	TGTGCCAGCAGTTCCCCAGGACCGGGAGGCAATCAGCCCCAGCATTTT
TRBV19	once	TRBJ1-1	NA	CASSNTILQGNTEAFF	TGTGCCAGTAGTAACACTATTCTACAGGGAAACACTGAAGCTTTCTTT
TRBV10-2	NA	TRBJ2-7	TRBD2	CASVVREGSYEQYF	TGCGCCAGCGTCGTGCGGGAGGGCTCCTACGAGCAGTACTTC
TRBV7-6	NA	TRBJ1-5	NA	CASSLGEGQPQHF	TGTGCCAGCAGCTTAGGGGAGGGTCAGCCCCAGCATTTT
TRBV5-1	once	TRBJ2-2	NA	CASSLTGTGELFF	TGCGCCAGCAGCTTGACAGGTACCGGGGAGCTGTTTTTT
TRBV7-9	NA	TRBJ2-6	TRBD1	CASSPIHGTGSSGANVLTF	TGTGCCAGCAGCCCTATTCATGGGACAGGCAGCTCTGGGGCCAACGTCCTGACTTTC
TRBV11-2	NA	TRBJ2-5	NA	CASSRARVRYQETQYF	TGTGCCAGCAGCAGGGCCCGCGTGCGTTACCAAGAGACCCAGTACTTC
TRBV29-1	NA	TRBJ2-7	NA	CSARQGASGSSYEQYF	TGCAGCGCGAGACAGGGGGCTAGCGGGAGCTCCTACGAGCAGTACTTC